The 25 T cell receptor beta chains listed next were all sequenced from one sample in a study of cytomegalovirus exposure and HLA in healthy donors. The PCR ran on 60 Vbeta and 13 Jbeta primers. Clones were sequenced by immunoSEQ multiplex PCR, and TCRdb holds only the in-frame ones, with some missing. The sample gives approximately 150,000 clones, roughly 80% of which show up once; around 3.5% is in the top ten. The sequenced sample was PBMCs. Receptors were obtained from a young man in good health and CMV-seropositive.

The rearrangement links TRBV7-9 to TRBJ1-4; TRBD1 matches at 7 bases. Germline V lookup: CDR1 SEHNR, CDR2 FQNEAQ (reference sequence). V shed 5 bases and J 7 bases; nucleotides not matched to a gene: 1. The CDR3 loop spans 12 amino acids. CDR3: CASSDRAEKLFF. The CDR3 DNA follows: TGTGCCAGCAGCGACAGGGCTGAAAAACTGTTTTTT.

The genes are TRBV19 and TRBJ1-1; 7 bases map to TRBD1. The CDR3 is made up of 13 amino acids. V dropped 5 bases and J dropped 3; count of bases not matched to a gene: 3. Germline V gene lookup returns CDR1 LNHDA and CDR2 SQIVND (reference sequence). The DNA for the CDR3 is TGTGCCAGTAGTTACAGGGGAGACACTGAAGCTTTCTTT. This sequence encodes CASSYRGDTEAFF.

This sequence joins TRBV21-1 and TRBJ1-4; the table's D call TRBD1 went unverified against the DNA. TRBV21-1 is labeled a pseudogene. CDR3 size: 14 residues. The CDR3 loop reads CASSRQEVDEKLFF. CDR3 coding DNA: TGTGCCAGCAGCCGACAGGAGGTAGATGAAAAACTGTTTTTT.

J is TRBJ2-2 and V is TRBV10-3, with TRBD1 identical over 9 bases. The length of the CDR3 is 15 residues. V lost 6 bases to trimming and J lost 5 bases; unmatched junction nucleotides: 7. Germline V gives CDR1 ENHRY, CDR2 SYGVKD. CDR3 bases: TGTGCCATCAGCCCGGGACAGGGAGGTACCGGGGAGCTGTTTTTT. It specifies CAISPGQGGTGELFF.

The chain recombines TRBV28 with TRBJ1-5; the D is unclear. From germline, CDR1 is MDHEN and CDR2 SYDVKM. This CDR3 region has 14 residues. Trimming stripped 1 base from V and 3 bases from J, with 7 bases between. CDR3 coding DNA: TGTGCCAGCAGTTTATCAGTAACCAATCAGCCCCAGCATTTT. Translated: CASSLSVTNQPQHF.

The chain uses TRBV11-2 and TRBJ2-7, with 7 positions matching TRBD1. V dropped 5 bases and J dropped 3; count of bases not matched to a gene: 4. CDR1 is SGHAT and CDR2 is FQNNGV in the germline V gene. The CDR3 totals 13 residues. CDR3 loop: CASSIGTDYEQYF. DNA of the CDR3: TGTGCCAGCAGCATCGGGACAGACTACGAGCAGTACTTC.

This chain links TRBV7-2 with TRBJ2-5; TRBD2 agrees at 16 bases. The CDR3 consists of 18 residues. V dropped 4 bases and J dropped 2; count of bases not matched to a gene: 7. Looked up from germline, CDR1 is SGHTA and CDR2 is FQGNSA. In nucleotides, the CDR3 is TGTGCCAGCAGCTCGGGACTAGCGGGGGGGCCCACACAAGAGACCCAGTACTTC. Translating it yields CASSSGLAGGPTQETQYF.

V is TRBV6-5 and J is TRBJ2-5, with 15 positions matching TRBD2. The CDR3 loop spans 16 amino acids. The V and J ends lost 2 bases and 5 bases, in that order; junction bases with no gene match: 3. The germline gives CDR1 MNHEY, CDR2 SVGAGI. Here the CDR3 DNA reads TGTGCCAGCAGTTACGACGGGACTAGCGGGGGGGAGACCCAGTACTTC. Amino acids: CASSYDGTSGGETQYF.

The V gene is TRBV2, the J gene TRBJ1-2; no definite D call. CDR3 length equals 13 residues. Trimming pared 3 bases from V and 4 bases from J, leaving 9 bases between. Per the germline V gene, CDR1 is SNHLY and CDR2 is FYNNEI. CDR3 amino acids: CASSDTPGYGYTF. The DNA for the CDR3 is TGTGCCAGCAGTGACACTCCTGGCTATGGCTACACCTTC.

This chain joins TRBV10-3 and TRBJ2-1, with 9 bases matching TRBD2. CDR1 and CDR2 (germline): ENHRY, SYGVKD. This CDR3 has 13 amino acids. V lost 10 bases and J lost 7; bases outside the gene matches: 8. CDR3 DNA: TGTGCCAGTGGCGGGGGGGCCGGTAATGAGCAGTTCTTC. The encoded protein is CASGGGAGNEQFF.

V and J are TRBV4-2 and TRBJ2-3, with TRBD2 matching over 11 bases. This CDR3 contains 16 residues. The germline V gene has CDR1 LGHNA and CDR2 YNFKEQ. V was clipped by 3 bases and J by 4 bases; unmatched bases: 6. CDR3 region: CASSQYSGGEADTQYF. The CDR3 coding sequence is TGTGCCAGCAGCCAGTATAGCGGGGGGGAGGCAGATACGCAGTATTTT.

The rearrangement joins TRBV5-1 to TRBJ1-2, with 8 bases that match TRBD1. The CDR3 is made up of 14 amino acids. Germline loops: CDR1 SGHRS, CDR2 YFSETQ. J lost 6 bases, V lost 1 base, and 5 bases had no gene match. Written as DNA, the CDR3 is TGCGCCAGCAGCTTGCTAGGACAGGGCCATGGCTACACCTTC. Residues: CASSLLGQGHGYTF.

The rearrangement joins TRBV19 to TRBJ2-5; TRBD2 matches 7 bases. Germline V gene data show CDR1 as LNHDA and CDR2 as SQIVND (reference sequence). CDR3 length equals 14 residues. V was pared by 5 bases and J by 3 bases, with 6 bases of the junction left unmatched. For the CDR3, the DNA is TGTGCCAGTAGTTGGGCGGGGGACGAAGAGACCCAGTACTTC. Translating gives CASSWAGDEETQYF.

The chain has TRBV5-6 and TRBJ2-7; 7 bases agree with TRBD1. The germline gives CDR1 SGHDT, CDR2 YYEEEE. With V trimmed by 6 bases and J by 4 bases, 4 bases remained unmatched. The CDR3 covers 12 residues. CDR3 protein: CASIKQGYEQYF. The DNA of the CDR3 is TGTGCCAGCATCAAACAGGGGTACGAGCAGTACTTC.

The CDR3 DNA is TGTGCCAGCAGTCCCTGGACGGGGATCACTGAAGCTTTCTTT. This gives the protein CASSPWTGITEAFF. The chain is built from TRBV6-5 and TRBJ1-1, with D unclear. Germline-derived CDR1 and CDR2 are MNHEY and SVGAGI. V lost 5 bases and J lost 4, with 14 bases in between. The length of the CDR3 is 14 residues.

This clone showed up just once. The chain recombines TRBV15 with TRBJ2-3; possibly TRBD1 for D (6 bases). In germline, CDR1 is LNHNV, CDR2 YYDKDF (reference sequence). Trimming took 9 bases from V and 4 from J, leaving 14 bases between them. CDR3 size: 13 residues. CDR3 DNA: TGTGCCACGACACAGGGAGACCCAGATACGCAGTATTTT. This gives the protein CATTQGDPDTQYF. Drawing the rest from reference TRBV15 and TRBJ2-3, the complete variable domain is DAMVIQNPRYQVTQFGKPVTLSCSQTLNHNVMYWYQQKSSQAPKLLFHYYDKDFNNEADTPDNFQSRRPNTSFCFLDIRSPGLGDTAMYLCATTQGDPDTQYFGPGTRLTVL.

CDR3 region: CASSLGGGNSPLHF. The CDR3 DNA follows: TGTGCCAGCAGCTTGGGAGGGGGTAATTCACCCCTCCACTTT. This chain connects TRBV5-6 to TRBJ1-6, with a possible D match to TRBD1 (6 bases). Germline V gene lookup returns CDR1 SGHDT and CDR2 YYEEEE. CDR3 length equals 14 residues. Trimming took off 0 bases at V and 6 bases at J, with 7 bases between the two ends.

This chain uses TRBV19 with TRBJ2-7, with D perhaps matching TRBD1 (6 bases). V was pared by 7 bases and J by 3 bases, with 13 bases between. The V gene's germline CDR1 is LNHDA and CDR2 SQIVND (reference sequence). The CDR3 runs to 13 residues. DNA of the CDR3: TGTGCCAGTACCACTACAGGGAACTACGAGCAGTACTTC. This encodes CASTTTGNYEQYF.

The CDR3 sequence is CASRKGSASTDTQYF. The CDR3 region has the DNA TGTGCCAGCAGGAAGGGGTCAGCAAGCACAGATACGCAGTATTTT. This chain joins TRBV2 and TRBJ2-3; D perhaps matches TRBD1 (5 bases). The V gene's germline CDR1 is SNHLY and CDR2 FYNNEI. The CDR3 contains 15 residues. Trimming shortened V by 6 bases and J by 0 bases, and 13 bases separated the two germline ends.

The table lists this clone with a few counts. The chain employs TRBV27 and TRBJ2-1, with 9 bases fitting TRBD1. CDR3 length: 15 amino acids. The germline CDR1 and CDR2 sequences are MNHEY and SMNVEV (reference sequence). V was pared by 3 bases and J by 2 bases, with 2 bases of the junction left unmatched. The CDR3 sequence is CASSLGQGPYNEQFF. As DNA, the CDR3 is TGTGCCAGCAGTTTGGGACAGGGCCCCTACAATGAGCAGTTCTTC.

The V and J genes are TRBV23-1 and TRBJ1-5, with D perhaps TRBD1 (6 bases). TRBV23-1 is assigned to the ORF class and has an uncertain function. V dropped 2 bases and J dropped 4 bases, with 15 bases sitting between them. This CDR3 spans 16 amino acids. CDR3: CASSQKRTQGNQPQHF. Here the CDR3 DNA reads TGCGCCAGCAGTCAAAAAAGAACACAGGGAAATCAGCCCCAGCATTTT.

V gene TRBV4-1 combines with J gene TRBJ1-2; 7 positions agree with TRBD1. V lost 2 bases, J lost 5 bases, and 8 bases stayed unmatched. Germline lookup yields CDR1 MGHRA and CDR2 YSYEKL. This CDR3 is built from 15 residues. CDR3 loop: CASSQHQTGRYGYTF. The CDR3 DNA is TGCGCCAGCAGCCAACATCAGACAGGGAGGTATGGCTACACCTTC.

This clone has more than one count but fewer than ten. This sequence joins TRBV18 and TRBJ1-1, with D possibly TRBD1 on 5 matching bases. The CDR3 has 16 amino acids. Deletions cut 4 bases from V and 1 base from J, with 16 bases between. Germline assignment: CDR1 KGHSH and CDR2 LQKENI. CDR3 sequence: CASSRGTGGWNTEAFF. The CDR3, as DNA: TGTGCCAGCTCACGGGGGACTGGCGGGTGGAACACTGAAGCTTTCTTT.

The table lists this clone with a count of one. The CDR3 coding sequence is TGTGCCAGCAGTTTAGGGGCTGAGGGGGACACTGAAGCTTTCTTT. Amino acid sequence: CASSLGAEGDTEAFF. The chain links TRBV28 to TRBJ1-1, with D possibly matching TRBD1 (6 bases). The CDR3 is 15 residues long. Germline loops: CDR1 MDHEN, CDR2 SYDVKM. The V end was cut by 2 bases, the J end by 3 bases, with 13 bases between.

The gene calls are TRBV10-2 and TRBJ1-2; D remains unclear. V lost 6 bases and J 4 bases, leaving 18 bases between the germline ends. This CDR3 comprises 15 residues. The V gene's germline CDR1 is WSHSY and CDR2 SAAADI. CDR3 loop: CASSPRDILTYGYTF. The DNA for the CDR3 is TGCGCCAGCAGCCCTCGCGACATCCTAACCTATGGCTACACCTTC.